The clone carrying this TCR beta chain appeared a few times. The data are from a study of blood T cell repertoires in COVID-19. Across the study: Sources were T cells, B-cell-depleted T cells, or PBMCs; the material itself was cDNA or gDNA.

The repertoire was sequenced with immunoSEQ multiplex PCR; TCRdb's copy has only in-frame clones and lacks some. The table includes around 250,000 clones, roughly 86% detected once. Germline V CDR1 and CDR2: SNHLY, FYNNEI. The CDR3 length is 11 residues. V was shortened by 3 bases and J by 4 bases, with 3 bases between the two germline ends. The rearrangement joins TRBV2 to TRBJ1-2, with D unclear. This clonotype was sampled from a woman older than 75 with COVID-19, enrolled during active disease. The sample consisted of peripheral blood. The CDR3 loop is CASSESYGYTF. The CDR3, as DNA: TGTGCCAGCAGTGAGAGCTATGGCTACACCTTC.